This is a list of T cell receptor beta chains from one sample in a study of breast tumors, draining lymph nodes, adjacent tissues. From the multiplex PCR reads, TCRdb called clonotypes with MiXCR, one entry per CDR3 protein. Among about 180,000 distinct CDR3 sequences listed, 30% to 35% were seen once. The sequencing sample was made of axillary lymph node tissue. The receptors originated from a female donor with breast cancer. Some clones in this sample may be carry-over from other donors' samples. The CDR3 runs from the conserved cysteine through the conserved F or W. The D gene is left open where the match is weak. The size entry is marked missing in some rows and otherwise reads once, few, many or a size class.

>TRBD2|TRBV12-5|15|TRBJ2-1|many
CASGSPAGGYNEQFF
TGTGCTAGTGGTAGTCCAGCGGGAGGGTACAATGAGCAGTTCTTC
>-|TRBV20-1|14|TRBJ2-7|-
CSARIRESLSEQYF
TGCAGTGCTAGGATCAGGGAATCCCTCTCCGAGCAGTACTTC
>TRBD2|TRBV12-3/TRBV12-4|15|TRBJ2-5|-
CASTHRTGGEETQYF
TGTGCCAGCACCCACCGGACGGGGGGAGAGGAGACCCAGTACTTC
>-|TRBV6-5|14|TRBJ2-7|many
CASRPPGQLYEQYF
TGTGCCAGCAGGCCTCCGGGACAACTCTACGAGCAGTACTTC
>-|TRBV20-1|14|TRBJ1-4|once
CSASVQLGTGKLFF
TGCAGTGCTAGTGTACAGCTAGGAACCGGAAAACTGTTTTTT
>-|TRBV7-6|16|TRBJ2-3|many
CASSWRRAASTDTQYF
TGTGCCAGCAGCTGGCGGAGGGCGGCTAGCACAGATACGCAGTATTTT
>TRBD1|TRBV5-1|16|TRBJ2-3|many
CASSLGDRVITDTQYF
TGCGCCAGCAGCTTGGGGGACAGAGTAATCACAGATACGCAGTATTTT
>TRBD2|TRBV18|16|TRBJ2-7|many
CASSPREAGGSGEQYF
TGTGCCAGCTCACCCCGGGAAGCGGGGGGATCTGGCGAGCAGTACTTC
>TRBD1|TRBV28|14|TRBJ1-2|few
CASTLTGLLSGYTF
TGTGCCAGCACTCTGACAGGGTTACTAAGTGGCTACACCTTC
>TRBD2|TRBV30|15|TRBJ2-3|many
CAWSVGAGVGDTQYF
TGTGCCTGGAGTGTAGGAGCGGGAGTGGGGGATACGCAGTATTTT
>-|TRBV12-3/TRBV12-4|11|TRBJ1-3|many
CASSSGNTIYF
TGTGCCAGCAGTTCCGGAAACACCATATATTTT
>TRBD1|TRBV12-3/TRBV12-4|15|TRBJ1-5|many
CASSRGGGNNQPQHF
TGTGCCAGCAGTCGGGGAGGGGGCAACAATCAGCCCCAGCATTTT
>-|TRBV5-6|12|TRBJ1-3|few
CASSSFGNTIYF
TGTGCCAGCAGCTCCTTTGGAAACACCATATATTTT
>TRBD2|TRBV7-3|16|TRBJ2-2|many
CASSHSSGGSYGELFF
TGTGCCAGCAGCCACAGTAGCGGGGGGTCGTACGGGGAGCTGTTTTTT
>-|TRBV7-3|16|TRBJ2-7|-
CASSLTMASGVSEQYF
TGTGCCAGCAGCTTAACAATGGCTAGTGGAGTTAGCGAGCAGTACTTC
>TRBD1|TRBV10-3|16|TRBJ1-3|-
CAISERRDRRGETIYF
TGTGCCATCAGCGAGCGAAGGGACAGGAGGGGAGAGACCATATATTTT
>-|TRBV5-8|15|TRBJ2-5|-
CASSLTMGYQETQYF
TGTGCCAGCAGCTTGACCATGGGGTACCAAGAGACCCAGTACTTC
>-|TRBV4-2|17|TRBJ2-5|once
CASSQASGAPTWETQYF
TGTGCCAGCAGCCAAGCCTCGGGGGCCCCAACATGGGAGACCCAGTACTTC
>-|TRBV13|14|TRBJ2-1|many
CASSTFDSYNEQFF
TGTGCCAGCAGCACCTTTGACAGTTACAATGAGCAGTTCTTC
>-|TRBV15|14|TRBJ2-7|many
CATSRDHSSYEQYF
TGTGCCACCAGCAGAGACCACTCTTCCTACGAGCAGTACTTC
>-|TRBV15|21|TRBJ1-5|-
CATSRTGRPPPLVLRAGHQHF
-
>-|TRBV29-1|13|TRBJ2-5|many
CSVEDRVGETQYF
TGCAGCGTTGAAGACAGGGTTGGAGAGACCCAGTACTTC
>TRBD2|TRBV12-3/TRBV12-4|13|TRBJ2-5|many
CASMAGGQETQYF
TGTGCCAGCATGGCGGGGGGACAAGAGACCCAGTACTTC
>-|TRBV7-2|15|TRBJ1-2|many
CASSLVGGLEYGYTF
TGTGCCAGCAGCTTAGTAGGGGGGCTGGAATATGGCTACACCTTC
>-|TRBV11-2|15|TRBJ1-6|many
CASSFSVNSNSPLHF
TGTGCCAGCAGCTTTTCAGTAAATTCTAATTCACCCCTCCACTTT
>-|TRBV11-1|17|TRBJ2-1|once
CASSLRASFGGPNEQFF
TGTGCCAGCAGCTTAAGGGCTAGCTTTGGAGGGCCCAATGAGCAGTTCTTC
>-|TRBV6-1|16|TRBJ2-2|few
CASSEVRGTNTGELFF
TGTGCCAGCAGTGAAGTTCGGGGAACCAACACCGGGGAGCTGTTTTTT
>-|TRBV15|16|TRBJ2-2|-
CATSQDRLGDTGELFF
TGTGCCACCAGCCAGGACCGACTCGGGGACACCGGGGAGCTGTTTTTT
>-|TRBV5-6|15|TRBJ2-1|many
CASSLTGSGYNEQFF
TGTGCCAGCAGCTTAACAGGGTCTGGGTACAATGAGCAGTTCTTC
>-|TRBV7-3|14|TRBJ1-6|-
CASSQASGGPPLHF
TGTGCCAGCAGCCAGGCGAGCGGGGGACCACCCCTCCACTTT
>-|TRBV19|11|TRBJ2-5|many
CASRGGETQYF
TGTGCCAGTAGGGGTGGAGAGACCCAGTACTTC
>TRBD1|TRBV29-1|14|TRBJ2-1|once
CSALPGQGASEQFF
TGCAGCGCCCTCCCGGGACAGGGGGCGAGTGAGCAGTTCTTC
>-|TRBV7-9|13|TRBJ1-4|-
CASSGGMEEKLFF
TGTGCCAGCAGCGGGGGGATGGAGGAAAAACTGTTTTTT
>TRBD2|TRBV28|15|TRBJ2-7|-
CASSARTSGLYEQYF
TGTGCCAGCAGTGCCCGGACTAGCGGCCTCTACGAGCAGTACTTC
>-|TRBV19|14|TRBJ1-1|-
CASSIITDDTETFF
TGTGCCAGTAGTATAATAACAGACGACACTGAAACTTTCTTT
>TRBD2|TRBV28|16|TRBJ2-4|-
CASKGTSRVAKNIQYF
TGTGCCAGCAAGGGGACTAGCAGGGTAGCCAAAAACATTCAGTACTTC